What follows are 11 T cell receptor beta chains derived from one specimen sequenced in a study of CD8 T cells in ankylosing spondylitis (dated by TCRdb to about 2017). The protocol used for the library was 5' RACE. Data came from an Illumina HiSeq 2500. The raw public reads went through TCRdb reprocessing: fastp at Q25, MiXCR clone calling, in-frame beta chains kept. Each CDR3 protein gets just one entry, which takes the most common genes and DNA from the rows behind it. Recorded for this sample are about 360,000 distinct CDR3 sequences; 14% to 15% of them occurred a single time. 0.9% to 1.2% of the sample lies in the top ten. The sample taken for sequencing was blood, either unsorted or a sorted T cell fraction (not recorded which). These receptor sequences come from a male donor with ankylosing spondylitis or in good health (not recorded which).

This clonotype was seen repeatedly, ten times or more. This CDR3 reads CASSLLADGDSPLHF. CDR3 coding DNA: TGCGCCAGCAGCTTGCTCGCGGATGGGGATTCACCCCTCCACTTT. The gene calls are TRBV5-1 and TRBJ1-6; D uncertain. Germline V gene sequence: CDR1 SGHRS, CDR2 YFSETQ. V dropped 1 base and J dropped 8 bases, with 13 bases sitting between them. This CDR3 spans 15 amino acids.

The chain carries TRBV27 and TRBJ2-7; D is possibly TRBD2 (6 bases). From germline, CDR1 is MNHEY and CDR2 SMNVEV (reference sequence). The V end lost 6 bases, the J end lost 0 bases, and 18 bases lay between the germline ends. The CDR3 loop spans 16 amino acids. CDR3: CASRNMRDSSSYEQYF. CDR3 coding DNA: TGTGCCAGCAGGAATATGCGGGATTCAAGCTCCTACGAGCAGTACTTC.

This clonotype turned up a few times. CDR3 residues: CASSVAAGVRTDTQYF. The CDR3 nucleotides read TGTGCCAGCAGCGTAGCGGCAGGAGTCCGCACAGATACGCAGTATTTT. The chain is built from TRBV9 and TRBJ2-3; D remains ambiguous. Trimming stripped 0 bases from V and 1 base from J, with 12 bases between. The length of the CDR3 is 16 residues. Germline loops: CDR1 SGDLS, CDR2 YYNGEE.

This clonotype was detected many times. V and J are TRBV15 and TRBJ2-1; 7 bases are a match to TRBD1. Trimming took 0 bases from V and 4 from J; bases not matched to a gene: 6. This CDR3 region has 16 residues. Germline CDR1 reads LNHNV; CDR2 reads YYDKDF (reference sequence). CDR3 DNA: TGTGCCACCAGCAGAGATCTAGGACAGGCATACAATGAGCAGTTCTTC. Its translation: CATSRDLGQAYNEQFF.

The genes are TRBV9 and TRBJ2-2; D might be TRBD2 (5 bases). CDR3 length: 15 residues. Germline CDR1 reads SGDLS; CDR2 reads YYNGEE. Trimming removed 2 bases from V and 5 bases from J, with 13 bases in between. DNA of the CDR3: TGTGCCAGCAGCGTGAGGGCGGTTCAGACCGGGGAGCTGTTTTTT. Translation: CASSVRAVQTGELFF.

This clonotype has more than one count but fewer than ten. The V gene is TRBV29-1, the J gene TRBJ1-2, with TRBD1 as a possible D gene (6 bases). Per the germline V gene, CDR1 is SQVTM and CDR2 is ANQGSEA. The CDR3 runs 14 residues. V was trimmed by 4 bases and J by 8 bases, leaving 20 bases between them. The CDR3 sequence: CSVGGAGGRLGYTF. The CDR3 coding sequence is TGCAGCGTTGGGGGAGCCGGGGGCCGGTTGGGCTACACCTTC.

This clonotype was counted a few times. The chain links TRBV6-6 to TRBJ2-1; D is unresolved. With 2 bases removed from V and 12 bases from J, the gap between germline ends came to 14 bases. Germline V gene sequence: CDR1 MNHNY, CDR2 SVGAGI (reference sequence). The CDR3 runs to 13 residues. The CDR3 sequence is CASSYKGTPLQFF. The CDR3 nucleotides are TGTGCCAGCAGTTACAAGGGAACACCGTTGCAGTTCTTC.

The V and J genes are TRBV3-1 and TRBJ1-2, with TRBD1 as a possible D gene (6 bases). CDR1 LGHDT and CDR2 YNNKEL come from the germline V gene (reference sequence). The V end was cut by 4 bases, the J end by 2 bases, with 11 bases between. This CDR3 has 14 residues. The CDR3 sequence is CASSLQGVNYGYTF. The DNA for the CDR3 is TGTGCCAGCAGCCTACAGGGTGTAAACTATGGCTACACCTTC.

This clonotype was counted between two and nine times. The junction shows a germline mismatch at one end, possibly a read error. J is TRBJ1-3 and V is TRBV12-3 or TRBV12-4; no clear D. This CDR3 spans 14 amino acids. CDR3: CASSLGLAGNTIYF. The DNA of the CDR3 is TGTGCTAGCAGTTTAGGGCTCGCTGGAAACACCATATATTTT.

This clonotype was found a few times. The rearrangement uses TRBV12-3 or TRBV12-4 and TRBJ1-1; unclear D gene. V dropped 3 bases and J dropped 0 bases, with 11 bases sitting between them. This CDR3 has 15 amino acids. DNA for the CDR3: TGTGCCAGCAGTTTTGCGGGCAACCTGAACACTGAAGCTTTCTTT. Its protein product is CASSFAGNLNTEAFF.

V gene TRBV30 combines with J gene TRBJ2-7; 9 positions match TRBD1. CDR1 GTSNPN and CDR2 SVGIG come from the germline V gene (reference sequence). Trimming took 3 bases from V and 4 from J; bases not matched to a gene: 7. The CDR3 runs 14 residues. The CDR3 protein is CAWSIPGQGYEQYF. As DNA, the CDR3 is TGTGCCTGGAGCATCCCGGGACAGGGATACGAGCAGTACTTC.